The present TCR beta chain was sequenced within a study of shared clonotypes between healthy human individuals. Study-level results: Generation probability values for non-shared clonotypes were lower than those for clonotypes shared by all four donors.

Concerning this clone: Its target is not known.

Generated by immunoSEQ multiplex PCR, the TCRdb table keeps only in-frame clones and is missing some. Here the sample spans around 700,000 clones, approximately 75% being singletons. Unmatched junction bases numbered 11, after V lost 3 bases and J lost 7 bases. The CDR3 covers 18 residues. Germline values: CDR1 LNHDA, CDR2 SQIVND (reference sequence). Sequencing input: memory CD4+ T cells sorted from blood. The subset is: CD45RA-negative fraction. The chain is built from TRBV19 and TRBJ2-1; 14 nucleotides align to TRBD2. This receptor was identified in a woman in her 30s in good health. The DNA for the CDR3 is TGTGCCAGTAGTATCCCTCCGGGACTAGCGGGAGCCCGGAATGAGCAGTTCTTC. Residues: CASSIPPGLAGARNEQFF. Variable domain in full (rest from reference TRBV19 and TRBJ2-1): DGGITQSPKYLFRKEGQNVTLSCEQNLNHDAMYWYRQDPGQGLRLIYYSQIVNDFQKGDIAEGYSVSREKKESFPLTVTSAQKNPTAFYLCASSIPPGLAGARNEQFFGPGTRLTVL.